This T cell receptor (beta chain) was sequenced for a study of CD8+CD57+ T cells in acquired aplastic anemia. Whole-study context: CD4+ and CD8+ cells, once sorted, gave DNA averaging 3.2 ug. Study-level points and caveats: Over 25 shared CD8+ CDR3s appeared highly expressed within patients' immunodominant clones.

Genomic DNA, the template, was used for profiling of the TCR beta VDJ and CDR3. TCRdb redid the calling of the reads with MiXCR, one entry per CDR3 protein. The table lists some 180,000 distinct CDR3 sequences, nearly 65% of them singletons. The CDR3 has 15 residues. After removal of 5 bases from V and 2 bases from J, the junction contained 8 bases not matched to a gene. Per the germline V gene, CDR1 is SNHLY and CDR2 is FYNNEI. This clonotype has a handful of counts. No antigen is known for it. It was patients with CD8+CD57+ cell expansion by flow cytometry who were chosen for sequencing. No patient had been given any therapy when blood was sampled.

The sequenced sample was sorted CD4+, CD8+, or CD8+CD57+ T cells (not recorded which) from PBMCs. The receptor's source is a human donor with aplastic anemia. This chain joins TRBV2 and TRBJ1-1; 7 bases are a match to TRBD1. The CDR3 spells CASSLEGTANTEAFF. DNA of the CDR3: TGTGCCAGCAGTTTAGAGGGGACAGCCAACACTGAAGCTTTCTTT.